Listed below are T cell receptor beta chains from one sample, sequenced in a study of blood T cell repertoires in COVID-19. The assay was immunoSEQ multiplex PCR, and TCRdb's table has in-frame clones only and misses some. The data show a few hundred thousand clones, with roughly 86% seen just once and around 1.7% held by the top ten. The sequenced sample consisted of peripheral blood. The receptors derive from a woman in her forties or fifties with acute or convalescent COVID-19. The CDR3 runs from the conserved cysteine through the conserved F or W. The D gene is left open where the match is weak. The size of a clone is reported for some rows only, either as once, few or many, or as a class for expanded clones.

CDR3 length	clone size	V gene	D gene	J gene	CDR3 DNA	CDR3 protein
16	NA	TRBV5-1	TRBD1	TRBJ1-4	TGCGCCAGCAGCTGGACCCGGGACAGCAATAATGAAAAACTGTTTTTT	CASSWTRDSNNEKLFF
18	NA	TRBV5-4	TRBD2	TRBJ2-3	TGTGCCAGCAGCTTCTCCCTTAGTGGAGCGGGAGCTACAGATACGCAGTATTTT	CASSFSLSGAGATDTQYF
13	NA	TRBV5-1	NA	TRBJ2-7	TGCGCCAGCAGCTTGGCCGGAGTCTACGAGCAGTACTTC	CASSLAGVYEQYF
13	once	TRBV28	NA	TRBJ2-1	TGTGCCAGCAGTACCAAGGACAGATCGAGGCAGTTCTTC	CASSTKDRSRQFF
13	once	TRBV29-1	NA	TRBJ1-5	TGCAGCGTTGAGTGGGGGGGAGGGCAGCCCCAGCATTTT	CSVEWGGGQPQHF
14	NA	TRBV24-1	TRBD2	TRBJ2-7	TGTGCCACCAGTGATCGTCGGGGGGACTACGAGCAGTACTTC	CATSDRRGDYEQYF
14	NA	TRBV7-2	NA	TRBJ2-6	TGTGCCAGCAGCTTATATACTGGGGCCAACGTCCTGACTTTC	CASSLYTGANVLTF
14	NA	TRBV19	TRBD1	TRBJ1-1	TGTGCCAGTACCTCAGGGGGGTTAGGAGTCCCCTCTTTCTTT	CASTSGGLGVPSFF
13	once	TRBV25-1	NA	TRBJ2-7	TGTGCCAGCAGTGAATATAACAGCTACGAGCAGTACTTC	CASSEYNSYEQYF
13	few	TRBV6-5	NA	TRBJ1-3	TGTGCCAGCTTACTTAGCTCTGGAAACACCATATATTTT	CASLLSSGNTIYF
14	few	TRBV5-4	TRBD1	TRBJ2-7	TGTGCCACCGTAACACAGGGACAGTCTTACGAGCAGTACTTC	CATVTQGQSYEQYF
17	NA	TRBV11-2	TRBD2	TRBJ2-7	TGTGCCAGCAGCCGGGCGTGGACTAGCGGACTCTCCTACGAGCAGTACTTC	CASSRAWTSGLSYEQYF
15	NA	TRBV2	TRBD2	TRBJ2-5	TGTGCCAGCAGTGGAGGACTAGCGGGACAAGAGACCCAGTACTTC	CASSGGLAGQETQYF
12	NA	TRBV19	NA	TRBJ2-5	TGTGCCAGTAGGGGGACAAAAGAGACCCAGTACTTC	CASRGTKETQYF
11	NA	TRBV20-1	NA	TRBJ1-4	TGCAGTGCTAGAGATGAGGCGCAACTGTTTTTT	CSARDEAQLFF
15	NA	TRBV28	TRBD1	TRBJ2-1	TGTGCCAGCAGTTTACCAGGACAGGGACACAATGAGCAGTTCTTC	CASSLPGQGHNEQFF
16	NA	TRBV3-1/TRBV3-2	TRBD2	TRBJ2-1	TGTGCCAGCAGCCAGTTAGCGGGTGTTACCTACAATGAGCAGTTCTTC	CASSQLAGVTYNEQFF
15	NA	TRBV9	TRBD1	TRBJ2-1	TGTGCCAGCAGCGTAGTAGGGGGCCCGGGGAATGAGCAGTTCTTC	CASSVVGGPGNEQFF
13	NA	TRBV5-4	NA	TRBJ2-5	TGTGCAGGGGGGGTCGGTCGGCAAGAGACCCAGTACTTC	CAGGVGRQETQYF
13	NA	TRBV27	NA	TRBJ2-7	TGTGCCAGCCGCCTTAGGGGGGGGGACGAGCAGTACTTC	CASRLRGGDEQYF
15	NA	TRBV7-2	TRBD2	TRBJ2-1	TGTGCCAGCAGCTTAGGAGGTAGCGGGAGAAATGAGCAGTTCTTC	CASSLGGSGRNEQFF
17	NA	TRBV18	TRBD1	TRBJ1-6	TGTGCCAGCTCACCACCGAGACAGGGGTTAACTTATTCACCCCTCCACTTT	CASSPPRQGLTYSPLHF
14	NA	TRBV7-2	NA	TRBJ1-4	TGTGCCAGCAGCTTAGCGAGGGCGGAGGAAAAACTGTTTTTT	CASSLARAEEKLFF